Presented here are 11 T cell receptor beta chains from one specimen sequenced in a study of breast tumors, draining lymph nodes, adjacent tissues. In TCRdb, the multiplex PCR reads were re-called with MiXCR into one record per CDR3 protein. The data hold 140,000 to 150,000 distinct CDR3 sequences, with about 30% observed a single time. Breast cancer patients provided tissue from their axillary draining lymph nodes. Material: axillary lymph node tissue. The receptors derive from a female donor with breast cancer. Some clones in this sample may be carry-over from other donors' samples.

In this sample, this clonotype turned up many times. V and J are TRBV6-5 and TRBJ1-2; no clear D gene. The CDR3 covers 14 residues. Trimming removed 3 bases from V and 8 bases from J, with 16 bases in between. Germline V gene data show CDR1 as MNHEY and CDR2 as SVGAGI. The CDR3 is CASSYGGPSWGYTF. CDR3 in DNA: TGTGCCAGCAGTTATGGAGGGCCCTCCTGGGGCTACACCTTC.

This clonotype showed up many times. The rearrangement joins TRBV6-5 to TRBJ1-2, with 7 nucleotides matching TRBD1. This CDR3 spans 13 amino acids. Germline assignment: CDR1 MNHEY and CDR2 SVGAGI. J was trimmed by 2 bases and V by 6 bases; bases with no gene match: 3. The DNA for the CDR3 is TGTGCCAGCAGGACGGACAGGAACTATGGCTACACCTTC. Its translation: CASRTDRNYGYTF.

This clonotype was recorded many times. This chain connects TRBV12-3 or TRBV12-4 to TRBJ2-2; a weak D match, TRBD2 (5 bases). This CDR3 has 15 amino acids. The germline V and J ends were trimmed by 7 bases and 7 bases, with 19 bases remaining between them. CDR3 residues: CASTYQAGAGGELFF. CDR3 coding DNA: TGTGCCAGCACCTATCAGGCGGGTGCAGGCGGGGAGCTGTTTTTT.

As for this clonotype: This may be a read error, as it is one base from a much larger clone. The conserved closing phenylalanine or tryptophan is absent in this CDR3, likely reflecting a read error. This chain links TRBV30 with TRBJ2-5, with TRBD1 as a possible D gene (5 bases). V lost 5 bases, J lost 7 bases, and 17 bases lay in between. Germline CDR1 GTSNPN, CDR2 SVGIG (reference sequence). The CDR3 extends over 13 amino acids. The CDR3 DNA reads as TGTGCCTGGGGGGCAAGGGGCCAGGGGACCCAGTACTCC. Protein product: CAWGARGQGTQYS.

The chain carries TRBV5-1 and TRBJ1-3; 11 bases match TRBD1. CDR1 and CDR2 (germline): SGHRS, YFSETQ. This CDR3 is built from 14 residues. J was trimmed by 7 bases and V by 4 bases; bases with no gene match: 4. In DNA form, the CDR3 reads TGCGCCAGCAGCCCTGGGACAGGGGGTAACACCATATATTTT. Encoded protein: CASSPGTGGNTIYF.

This clonotype occurred many times. The chain employs TRBV30 and TRBJ1-2, with unresolved D. V lost 2 bases to trimming and J lost 3 bases, with 7 bases between them. The CDR3 sequence is 12 residues long. The germline gives CDR1 GTSNPN, CDR2 SVGIG (reference sequence). As DNA, the CDR3 is TGTGCCTGGAGTCCCCTCGACTATGGCTACACCTTC. The encoded protein is CAWSPLDYGYTF.

In this sample, this clonotype turned up many times. The chain is built from TRBV19 and TRBJ1-6; tentatively, D is TRBD1 (5 bases). The CDR3 covers 13 residues. Between the trimmed V and J ends, which lost 6 bases and 10 bases, there was a span of 13 bases. The germline gives CDR1 LNHDA, CDR2 SQIVND (reference sequence). The CDR3 region is CASSPVWGSPLHF. Written as DNA, the CDR3 is TGTGCCAGTAGCCCAGTCTGGGGGTCACCCCTCCACTTT.

This clonotype was seen at least ten times. The chain employs TRBV19 and TRBJ2-1; D call uncertain. Germline V gene sequence: CDR1 LNHDA, CDR2 SQIVND (reference sequence). V lost 3 bases, J lost 5 bases, and 11 bases lay in between. CDR3 length: 14 amino acids. The CDR3 spells CASSMLVLNNEQFF. The CDR3 nucleotides are TGTGCCAGTAGTATGTTAGTCCTAAACAATGAGCAGTTCTTC.

This clonotype was picked up many times. This sequence joins TRBV3-1 and TRBJ1-6; possibly TRBD1 for D (5 bases). This CDR3 has 14 residues. Trimming pared 3 bases from V and 6 bases from J, leaving 9 bases between. CDR1 LGHDT and CDR2 YNNKEL come from the germline V gene (reference sequence). CDR3: CASSQGRANSPLHF. The CDR3, as DNA: TGTGCCAGCAGCCAGGGCAGGGCTAATTCACCCCTCCACTTT.

This clonotype was found many times. The chain recombines TRBV3-1 with TRBJ1-6; D call uncertain. V was pared by 0 bases and J by 11 bases, with 11 bases between. Germline V gene sequence: CDR1 LGHDT, CDR2 YNNKEL (reference sequence). This CDR3 has 14 amino acids. CDR3 residues: CASSQEGLGTPLHF. CDR3 bases: TGTGCCAGCAGCCAAGAAGGGTTAGGAACACCCCTCCACTTT.

The chain employs TRBV4-2 and TRBJ1-2, with 8 bases fitting TRBD1. Trimming took 1 base from V and 5 from J; bases not matched to a gene: 9. The CDR3 is made up of 16 amino acids. Germline lookup yields CDR1 LGHNA and CDR2 YNFKEQ. The CDR3 region has the DNA TGTGCCAGCAGCCAAGTGGCAGGACAGGGCTCTTATGGCTACACCTTC. Translating it yields CASSQVAGQGSYGYTF.